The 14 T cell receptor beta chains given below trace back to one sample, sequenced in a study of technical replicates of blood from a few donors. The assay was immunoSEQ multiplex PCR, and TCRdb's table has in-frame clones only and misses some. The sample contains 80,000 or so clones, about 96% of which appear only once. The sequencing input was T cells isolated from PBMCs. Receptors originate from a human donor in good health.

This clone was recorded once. CDR3 bases: TGCGCCAGCAGCCAAGAGACATCCTACGAGCAGTACTTC. This codes for CASSQETSYEQYF. This sequence joins TRBV4-1 and TRBJ2-7; D unresolved. CDR1 is MGHRA and CDR2 is YSYEKL in the germline V gene. Trimming took off 0 bases at V and 1 base at J, with 4 bases between the two ends. The CDR3 length is 13 residues.

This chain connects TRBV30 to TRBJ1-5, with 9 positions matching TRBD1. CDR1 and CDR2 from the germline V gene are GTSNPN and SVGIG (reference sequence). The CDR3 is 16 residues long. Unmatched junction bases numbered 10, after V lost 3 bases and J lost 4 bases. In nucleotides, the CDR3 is TGTGCCTGGAGGGGACCGGGACAGGGCATAAATCAGCCCCAGCATTTT. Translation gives CAWRGPGQGINQPQHF.

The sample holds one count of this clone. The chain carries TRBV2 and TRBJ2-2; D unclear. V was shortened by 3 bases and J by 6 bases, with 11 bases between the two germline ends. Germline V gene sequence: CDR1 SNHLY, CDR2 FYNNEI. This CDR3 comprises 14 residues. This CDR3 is CASSEGARPGELFF. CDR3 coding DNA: TGTGCCAGCAGTGAGGGTGCTAGACCCGGGGAGCTGTTTTTT.

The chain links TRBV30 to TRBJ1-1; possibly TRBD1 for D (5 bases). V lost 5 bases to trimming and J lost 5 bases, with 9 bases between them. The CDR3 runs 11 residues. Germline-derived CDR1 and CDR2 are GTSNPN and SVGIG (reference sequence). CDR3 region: CAWAGGTEAFF. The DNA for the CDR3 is TGTGCCTGGGCGGGGGGGACTGAAGCTTTCTTT.

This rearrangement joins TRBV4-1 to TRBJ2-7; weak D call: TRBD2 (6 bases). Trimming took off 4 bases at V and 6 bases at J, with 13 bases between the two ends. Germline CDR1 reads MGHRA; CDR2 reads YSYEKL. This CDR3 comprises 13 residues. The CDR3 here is CASSPWEAAEQYF. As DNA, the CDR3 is TGCGCCAGCAGCCCCTGGGAGGCCGCCGAGCAGTACTTC.

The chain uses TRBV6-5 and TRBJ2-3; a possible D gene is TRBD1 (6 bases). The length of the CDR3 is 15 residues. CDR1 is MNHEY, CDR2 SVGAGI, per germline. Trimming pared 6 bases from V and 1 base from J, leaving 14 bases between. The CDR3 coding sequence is TGTGCCAGCAGACCCGACAGGACTCGCACAGATACGCAGTATTTT. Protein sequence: CASRPDRTRTDTQYF.

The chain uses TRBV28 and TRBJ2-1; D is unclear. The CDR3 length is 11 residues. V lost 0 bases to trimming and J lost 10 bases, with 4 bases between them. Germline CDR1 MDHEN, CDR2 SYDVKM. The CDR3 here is CASSLWREQFF. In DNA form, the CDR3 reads TGTGCCAGCAGTTTATGGAGAGAGCAGTTCTTC. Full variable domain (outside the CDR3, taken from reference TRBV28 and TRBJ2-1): DVKVTQSSRYLVKRTGEKVFLECVQDMDHENMFWYRQDPGLGLRLIYFSYDVKMKEKGDIPEGYSVSREKKERFSLILESASTNQTSMYLCASSLWREQFFGPGTRLTVL.

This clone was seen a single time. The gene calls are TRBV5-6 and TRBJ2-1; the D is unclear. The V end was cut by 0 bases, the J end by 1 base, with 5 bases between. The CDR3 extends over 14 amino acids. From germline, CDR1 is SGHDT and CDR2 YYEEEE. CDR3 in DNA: TGTGCCAGCAGCTTGGACGGGTCCTACAATGAGCAGTTCTTC. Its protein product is CASSLDGSYNEQFF.

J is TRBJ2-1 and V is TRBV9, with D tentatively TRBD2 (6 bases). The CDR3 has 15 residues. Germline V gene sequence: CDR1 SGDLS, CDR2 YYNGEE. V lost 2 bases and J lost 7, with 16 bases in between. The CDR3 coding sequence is TGTGCCAGCAGCGTGGTGGGGGGTCCGGGGAATGAGCAGTTCTTC. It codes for CASSVVGGPGNEQFF.

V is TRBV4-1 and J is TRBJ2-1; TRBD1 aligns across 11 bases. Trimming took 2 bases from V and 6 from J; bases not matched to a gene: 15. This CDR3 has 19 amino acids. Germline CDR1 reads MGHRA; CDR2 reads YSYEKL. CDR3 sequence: CASSQTTGQGVGGSNEQFF. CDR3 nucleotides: TGCGCCAGCAGCCAAACCACGGGACAGGGGGTGGGTGGGTCCAATGAGCAGTTCTTC.

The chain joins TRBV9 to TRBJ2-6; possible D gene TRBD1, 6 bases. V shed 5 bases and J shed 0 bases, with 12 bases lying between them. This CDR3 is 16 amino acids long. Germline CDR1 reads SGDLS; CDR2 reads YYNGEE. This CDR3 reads CASSRQVSSGANVLTF. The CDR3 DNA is TGTGCCAGCAGTCGACAGGTGAGCTCTGGGGCCAACGTCCTGACTTTC. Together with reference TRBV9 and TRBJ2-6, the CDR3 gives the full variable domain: DSGVTQTPKHLITATGQRVTLRCSPRSGDLSVYWYQQSLDQGLQFLIQYYNGEERAKGNILERFSAQQFPDLHSELNLSSLELGDSALYFCASSRQVSSGANVLTFGAGSRLTVL.

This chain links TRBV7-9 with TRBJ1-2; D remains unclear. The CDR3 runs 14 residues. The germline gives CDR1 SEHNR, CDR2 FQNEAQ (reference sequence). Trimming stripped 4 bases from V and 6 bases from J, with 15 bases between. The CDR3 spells CASSWAGDFDGYTF. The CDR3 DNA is TGTGCCAGCAGCTGGGCAGGCGATTTCGATGGCTACACCTTC.

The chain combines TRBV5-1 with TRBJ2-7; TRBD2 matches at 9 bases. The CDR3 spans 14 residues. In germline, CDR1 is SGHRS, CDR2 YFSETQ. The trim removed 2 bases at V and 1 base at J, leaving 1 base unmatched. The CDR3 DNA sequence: TGCGCCAGCAGCTTAGGACTAGCGTCCTACGAGCAGTACTTC. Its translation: CASSLGLASYEQYF.

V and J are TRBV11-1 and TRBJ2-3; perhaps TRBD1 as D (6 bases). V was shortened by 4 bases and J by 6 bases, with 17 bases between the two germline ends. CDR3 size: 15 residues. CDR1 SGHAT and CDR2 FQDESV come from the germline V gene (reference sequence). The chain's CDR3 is CASSSQGMERDTQYF. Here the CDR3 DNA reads TGTGCCAGCAGCTCTCAGGGGATGGAACGCGATACGCAGTATTTT.